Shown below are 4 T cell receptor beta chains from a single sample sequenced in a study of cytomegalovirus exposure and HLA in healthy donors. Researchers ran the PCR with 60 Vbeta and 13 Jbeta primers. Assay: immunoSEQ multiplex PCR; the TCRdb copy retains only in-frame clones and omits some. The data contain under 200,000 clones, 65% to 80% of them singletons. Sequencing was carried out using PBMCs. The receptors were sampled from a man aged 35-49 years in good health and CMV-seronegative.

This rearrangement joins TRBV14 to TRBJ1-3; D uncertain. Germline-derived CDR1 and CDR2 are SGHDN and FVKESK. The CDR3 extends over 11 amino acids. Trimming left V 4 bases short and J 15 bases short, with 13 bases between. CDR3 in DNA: TGTGCCAGCAGCCTGGGAGGCGCCACATATTTT. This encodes CASSLGGATYF.

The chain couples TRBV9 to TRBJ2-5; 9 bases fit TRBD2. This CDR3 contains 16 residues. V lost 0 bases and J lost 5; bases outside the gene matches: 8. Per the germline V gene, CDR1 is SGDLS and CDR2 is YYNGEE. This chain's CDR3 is CASSVEGSGGWETQYF. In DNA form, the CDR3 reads TGTGCCAGCAGCGTAGAAGGTAGCGGGGGTTGGGAGACCCAGTACTTC.

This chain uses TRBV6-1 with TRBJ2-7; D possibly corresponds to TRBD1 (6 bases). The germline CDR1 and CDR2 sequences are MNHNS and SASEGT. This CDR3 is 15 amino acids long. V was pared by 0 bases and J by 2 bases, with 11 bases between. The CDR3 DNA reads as TGTGCCAGCAGTGAAGCAGTGGACAGACCCTACGAGCAGTACTTC. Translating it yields CASSEAVDRPYEQYF.

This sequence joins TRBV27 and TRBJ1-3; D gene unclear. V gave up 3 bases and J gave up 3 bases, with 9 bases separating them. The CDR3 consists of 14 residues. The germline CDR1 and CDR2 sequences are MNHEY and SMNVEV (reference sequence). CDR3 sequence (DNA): TGTGCCAGCAGTTTTCGCGGGCTTGGAAACACCATATATTTT. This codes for CASSFRGLGNTIYF.